The TCR beta chain under discussion was sequenced for a study of radiation and T cells in renal cell carcinoma. This CDR3 has 16 amino acids. With V trimmed by 3 bases and J by 2 bases, 4 bases remained unmatched. The V gene's germline CDR1 is MGHRA and CDR2 YSYEKL. Documented time point: blood 2 weeks post-SBRT. Treatment given: 15 Gy SBRT to primary tumor, nephrectomy 4 weeks later. Libraries were prepared by immunoSEQ multiplex PCR; TCRdb keeps only in-frame clonotypes and omits some of them. There are around 120,000 clones in the sample; roughly four fifths occur only once, and 1.9% lies in the top ten.

The rearrangement joins TRBV4-1 to TRBJ1-5, with 10 bases that match TRBD1. The sequencing used blood, collected from a patient whose treatment included radiotherapy and nephrectomy. The TCR sequence derives from a woman aged 60-75 years with renal cell carcinoma. CDR3 in DNA: TGCGCCAGCAGCCAGTCCGGGACAGGGGGCAATCAGCCCCAGCATTTT. It specifies CASSQSGTGGNQPQHF.